This TCR beta chain is from a study of CD8 T cells in ankylosing spondylitis. Germline V lookup: CDR1 DFQATT, CDR2 SNEGSKA (reference sequence). Unmatched junction bases numbered 4, after V lost 5 bases and J lost 4 bases. This CDR3 is built from 14 residues. The authors made TCR beta libraries by quantitative 5'-RACE with molecular barcodes. Each CDR3 protein is one row after TCRdb ran MiXCR on the 5' RACE reads. In the table there are 150,000 to 200,000 distinct CDR3 sequences, 18% of which are singletons. The sequenced material came from blood, either unsorted or a sorted T cell fraction (not recorded which). The TCR comes from a male donor aged 5 to 29 with ankylosing spondylitis or in good health (not recorded which). V and J are TRBV20-1 and TRBJ2-1; 11 bases align to TRBD2. The CDR3 spells CSAGLAGGYNEQFF. Here the CDR3 DNA reads TGCAGTGCTGGTCTAGCGGGAGGATACAATGAGCAGTTCTTC.